This is a list of T cell receptor beta chains from one sample in a study of shared clonotypes between healthy human individuals. Assay: immunoSEQ multiplex PCR; the TCRdb copy retains only in-frame clones and omits some. Here the sample spans roughly 1.5 million clones, 95% to 99% being singletons. Sample: naive CD4+ T cells sorted from blood. The source is a man aged 30 to 39 in good health. CDR3s include the opening cysteine and the closing phenylalanine or tryptophan. Fields, in order: D gene, V gene, J gene, clone size, CDR3 DNA, CDR3 protein. The D gene is left open where the match is weak. For some rows the clone size is stated as once, few or many, or as a class when expanded; others skip it.

TRBD1	TRBV5-4	TRBJ2-2	-	TGTGCCAGCAGCCCTGGGACAGGGAGGGGGGCCGGGGAGCTGTTTTTT	CASSPGTGRGAGELFF
TRBD2	TRBV19	TRBJ2-7	-	TGTGCCAGTAGACCAGCGGGGAGGGCATACGAGCAGTACTTC	CASRPAGRAYEQYF
-	TRBV18	TRBJ1-3	-	TGTGCCAGCTCACCAGAGTCGGGAAACACCATATATTTT	CASSPESGNTIYF
TRBD1	TRBV5-1	TRBJ2-5	once	TGCGCCAGCAGCCCCGGGACAGGGAAGGGGGAGACCCAGTACTTC	CASSPGTGKGETQYF
TRBD1	TRBV6-4	TRBJ2-7	-	TGTGCCAGCAGGGTACCAGACAGGGATTTCAACGAGCAGTACTTC	CASRVPDRDFNEQYF
TRBD1	TRBV7-6	TRBJ2-7	-	TGTGCCAGCAGCTTAGGGGGACAGTACTACGAGCAGTACTTC	CASSLGGQYYEQYF
TRBD2	TRBV5-4	TRBJ2-3	-	TGTGCCAGCAGCTTAACACTAGCGGGAGGAACAGATACGCAGTATTTT	CASSLTLAGGTDTQYF
TRBD2	TRBV27	TRBJ2-1	-	TGTGCCAGCAGCCTGGCCCTAGCGGGAGGTGAGCAGTTCTTC	CASSLALAGGEQFF
-	TRBV25-1	TRBJ2-7	-	TGTGCCAGCAGAGGGGGGTCCTACGAGCAGTACTTC	CASRGGSYEQYF
-	TRBV7-9	TRBJ2-3	-	TGTGCCAGCAGTCCCGGGACTCTTAACACAGATACGCAGTATTTT	CASSPGTLNTDTQYF
TRBD1	TRBV4-3	TRBJ2-7	-	TGCGCCAGCAGCCAGGAACCGGGACAGAGGGGTTACGAGCAGTACTTC	CASSQEPGQRGYEQYF
TRBD2	TRBV25-1	TRBJ2-3	-	TGTGCCAGCAGTGATATAGCGGGAGGTTTCGATACGCAGTATTTT	CASSDIAGGFDTQYF
TRBD1	TRBV29-1	TRBJ2-1	-	TGCAGCGTAGCCCGAGGACAGGGTCTCTCCTACAATGAGCAGTTCTTC	CSVARGQGLSYNEQFF
-	TRBV9	TRBJ2-1	-	TGTGCCAGCAGCGTAGGGGGGCGTGAGCAGTTCTTC	CASSVGGREQFF
-	TRBV10-3	TRBJ1-5	-	TGTGCCATCAGTGAGGCAGGGAATAGCAATCAGCCCCAGCATTTT	CAISEAGNSNQPQHF
-	TRBV30	TRBJ1-3	-	TGTGCCTGGACCCGGCGCAGCCACTCTGGAAACACCATATATTTT	CAWTRRSHSGNTIYF
-	TRBV4-3	TRBJ2-7	-	TGCGCCAGCAGCCGTAATACCGGCCACTCGACCTACGAGCAGTACTTC	CASSRNTGHSTYEQYF
TRBD2	TRBV5-6	TRBJ2-3	-	TGTGCCAGCAGCCGCGGACTAGCGGGAAGGTCAGATACGCAGTATTTT	CASSRGLAGRSDTQYF
-	TRBV5-6	TRBJ1-2	-	TGTGCCAGCAGCTTGGTTTTGGCAGACTATGGCTACACCTTC	CASSLVLADYGYTF
-	TRBV5-1	TRBJ2-7	-	TGCGCCAGCAGCTTGGACCACGGAGCCTACGAGCAGTACTTC	CASSLDHGAYEQYF
-	TRBV7-6	TRBJ1-1	-	TGTGCCAGCAGCTTAGAAAGAATCGCTGAAGCTTTCTTT	CASSLERIAEAFF
TRBD1	TRBV4-3	TRBJ1-2	-	TGCGCCAGCAGCCGAGGGGGACAGGGCGGATACTATGGCTACACCTTC	CASSRGGQGGYYGYTF
-	TRBV28	TRBJ2-1	-	TGTGCCAGCAGTTTGACGGTCCCTTACAATGAGCAGTTCTTC	CASSLTVPYNEQFF
-	TRBV5-1	TRBJ1-3	-	TGCGCCAGCCGGGGGGCCCCTGGAAACACCATATATTTT	CASRGAPGNTIYF
-	TRBV5-6	TRBJ2-3	-	TGTGCCAGCAGCTTGTTTCGCACAGATACGCAGTATTTT	CASSLFRTDTQYF
-	TRBV27	TRBJ2-5	-	TGTGCCAGCCGGTGGGAGTACCAAGAGACCCAGTACTTC	CASRWEYQETQYF
TRBD2	TRBV28	TRBJ2-7	-	TGTGCCAGCAGGATAAGCGGGGAACTCTCCTACGAGCAGTACTTC	CASRISGELSYEQYF
-	TRBV7-6	TRBJ1-5	once	TGTGCCAGCAGCTTAGCTTTGGACGGACAGCCCCAGCATTTT	CASSLALDGQPQHF
TRBD2	TRBV19	TRBJ2-3	-	TGTGCCAGTAGTATCCTAGCGGGTCGCACAGATACGCAGTATTTT	CASSILAGRTDTQYF
TRBD1	TRBV19	TRBJ1-1	-	TGTGCCAGTAGTATGGGTAGGGGGCTGAACACTGAAGCTTTCTTT	CASSMGRGLNTEAFF
-	TRBV6-1	TRBJ1-1	-	TGTGCCAGCAGTGGGTTAGGGCACACTGAAGCTTTCTTT	CASSGLGHTEAFF
TRBD2	TRBV5-4	TRBJ2-1	-	TGTGCCAGCAGTAGGACTAGCGGTTACAATGAGCAGTTCTTC	CASSRTSGYNEQFF
TRBD2	TRBV4-3	TRBJ2-1	-	TGCGCCAGCAGCCAAGGGACTAGCGGGAGCTATGAGCAGTTCTTC	CASSQGTSGSYEQFF
-	TRBV16	TRBJ1-1	-	TGTGCCAGCAGCCCCTCGTTGAGGGGCACTGAAGCTTTCTTT	CASSPSLRGTEAFF
-	TRBV2	TRBJ2-2	-	TGTGCCAACTTGAAACAGGGATCCGGGGAGCTGTTTTTT	CANLKQGSGELFF
-	TRBV5-4	TRBJ2-3	-	TGTGCCAGCCGCTCAGAAGCATCAGATACGCAGTATTTT	CASRSEASDTQYF
-	TRBV5-1	TRBJ2-7	-	TGCGCCAGCAGCTTGGGCAACAACCGGGACAAAAAAGTCTACGAGCAGTACTTC	CASSLGNNRDKKVYEQYF
-	TRBV7-2	TRBJ2-3	-	TGTGCCAGCAGCTCCCGGGGCCGGACAGATACGCAGTATTTT	CASSSRGRTDTQYF
TRBD1	TRBV19	TRBJ1-1	-	TGTGCCAGTACTTGGACAGGGGCCGCTGAAGCTTTCTTT	CASTWTGAAEAFF
-	TRBV27	TRBJ2-3	-	TGTGCCAGCAGTAAAAACACAGATACGCAGTATTTT	CASSKNTDTQYF
-	TRBV18	TRBJ2-7	-	TGTGCCAGCTCACCTCCTGGGACGAACGAGCAGTACTTC	CASSPPGTNEQYF
-	TRBV29-1	TRBJ1-3	-	TGCAGCGTTGATCGTCTAGCTGGAAACACCATATATTTT	CSVDRLAGNTIYF
TRBD2	TRBV5-1	TRBJ2-3	once	TGCGCCAGCAGCTTATATACTAGCGGGCGCACAGATACGCAGTATTTT	CASSLYTSGRTDTQYF
TRBD2	TRBV28	TRBJ2-1	-	TGTGCCAGCAGACCCCCCGGTTGGGGGGGCGGGAGGGCCGGGGCCAATGAGCAGTTCTTC	CASRPPGWGGGRAGANEQFF
TRBD1	TRBV27	TRBJ2-7	once	TGTGCCAGCAGTTTACTAGGGACAGGGGGTTACGAGCAGTACTTC	CASSLLGTGGYEQYF
TRBD1	TRBV5-1	TRBJ2-7	-	TGCGCCAGCAGCTTGGCCGGGACAGGGTTACAGTACTTC	CASSLAGTGLQYF
-	TRBV5-1	TRBJ2-2	-	TGCGCCAGCGCCCTTGGACGGGACACCGGGGAGCTGTTTTTT	CASALGRDTGELFF
TRBD1	TRBV5-6	TRBJ1-1	-	TGTGCCAGCAGCCCCGGACAGGTCGGTTATAACACTGAAGCTTTCTTT	CASSPGQVGYNTEAFF
TRBD2	TRBV27	TRBJ2-1	once	TGTGCCAGCAAGCGGACTAGCGGGATCAGTGAGCAGTTCTTC	CASKRTSGISEQFF
TRBD1	TRBV6-5	TRBJ1-4	-	TGTGCCAGCAAACAGGGGTTCGCTAATGAAAAACTGTTTTTT	CASKQGFANEKLFF
TRBD1	TRBV6-5	TRBJ2-2	once	TGTGCCAGCAGTTACTCTGGGACAGGGGACACCGGGGAGCTGTTTTTT	CASSYSGTGDTGELFF
TRBD2	TRBV28	TRBJ2-1	-	TGTGCCAGCAGTTCAACTAGCGGGATCTACAATGAGCAGTTCTTC	CASSSTSGIYNEQFF
-	TRBV28	TRBJ1-5	-	TGTGCCAGCAGTTTACCAGGGGATGGGCAGCCCCAGCATTTT	CASSLPGDGQPQHF
-	TRBV5-6	TRBJ2-7	-	TGTGCCAGCAGCTTGGGTCCAAGGATTCACGAGCAGTACTTC	CASSLGPRIHEQYF
TRBD2	TRBV5-5	TRBJ2-7	-	TGTGCCAGCAACCAAGCGGGAGGCTCCTACGAGCAGTACTTC	CASNQAGGSYEQYF
-	TRBV25-1	TRBJ2-7	-	TGTGCCAGCAGTGAGAGTACCTACGAGCAGTACTTC	CASSESTYEQYF
TRBD1	TRBV5-1	TRBJ1-2	-	TGCGCCAGCAGCTTGTTAGTAACAGGGGATGGCTACACCTTC	CASSLLVTGDGYTF
-	TRBV27	TRBJ1-5	-	TGTGCCAGCAGTCCTAGATTAGACAGTACAAGCAATCAGCCCCAGCATTTT	CASSPRLDSTSNQPQHF
TRBD2	TRBV25-1	TRBJ2-5	-	TGTGCCAGCATTCCCGGGGGGGGCTGGGAGACCCAGTACTTC	CASIPGGGWETQYF